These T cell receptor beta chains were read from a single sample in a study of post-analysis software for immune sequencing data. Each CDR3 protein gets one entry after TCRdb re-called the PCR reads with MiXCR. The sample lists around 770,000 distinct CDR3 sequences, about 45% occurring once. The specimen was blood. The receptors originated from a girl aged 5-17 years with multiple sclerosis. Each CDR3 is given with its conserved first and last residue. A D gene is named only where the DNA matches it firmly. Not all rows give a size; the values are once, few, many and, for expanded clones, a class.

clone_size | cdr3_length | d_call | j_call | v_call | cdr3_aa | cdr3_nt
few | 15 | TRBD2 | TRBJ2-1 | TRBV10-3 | CAISEEGLAGNEQFF | TGTGCCATCAGTGAAGAGGGACTAGCGGGTAATGAGCAGTTCTTC
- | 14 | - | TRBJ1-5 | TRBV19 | CASRTGAGHQPQHF | TGTGCCAGCCGAACTGGGGCAGGACATCAGCCCCAGCATTTT
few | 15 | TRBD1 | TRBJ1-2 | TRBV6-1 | CASREFTGVDYGYTF | TGTGCCAGCAGAGAGTTCACAGGGGTGGACTATGGCTACACCTTC
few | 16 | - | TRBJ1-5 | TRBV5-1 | CASSLGGLGTVQPQHF | TGCGCCAGCAGCTTGGGGGGCCTGGGGACGGTCCAGCCCCAGCATTTT
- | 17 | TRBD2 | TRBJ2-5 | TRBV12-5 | CASGFTSGLAGAETQYF | TGTGCTAGTGGTTTCACCTCGGGACTAGCGGGAGCGGAGACCCAGTACTTC
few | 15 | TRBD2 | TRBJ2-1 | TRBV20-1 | CSATSGRLPYNEQFF | TGCAGTGCTACCAGCGGGAGGCTTCCATACAATGAGCAGTTCTTC
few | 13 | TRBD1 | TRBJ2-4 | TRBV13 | CASRGTGKNIQYF | TGTGCCAGCAGAGGGACAGGGAAAAACATTCAGTACTTC
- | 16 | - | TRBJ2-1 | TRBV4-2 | CASSQETAVLGNEQFF | TGTGCCAGCAGCCAAGAGACCGCCGTCTTAGGCAATGAGCAGTTCTTC
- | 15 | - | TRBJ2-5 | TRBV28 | CASSFRRTYQETQYF | TGTGCCAGCAGTTTTCGACGGACATACCAAGAGACCCAGTACTTC
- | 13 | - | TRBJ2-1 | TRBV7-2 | CASSSERVGEQFF | TGTGCCAGCAGCTCCGAGCGAGTTGGTGAGCAGTTCTTC
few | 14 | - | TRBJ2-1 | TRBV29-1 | CSVVGDSLYNEQFF | TGCAGCGTTGTCGGTGACAGCCTGTACAATGAGCAGTTCTTC
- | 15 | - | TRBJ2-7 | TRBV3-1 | CASSQGFGVSYEQYF | TGTGCCAGCAGCCAAGGTTTCGGGGTAAGCTACGAGCAGTACTTC
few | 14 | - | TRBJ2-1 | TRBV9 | CASSVEADHNEQFF | TGTGCCAGCAGCGTAGAAGCGGACCACAATGAGCAGTTCTTC
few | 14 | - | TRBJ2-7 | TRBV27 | CASTPGGAPYEQYF | TGTGCCAGCACTCCTGGGGGGGCCCCCTACGAGCAGTACTTC
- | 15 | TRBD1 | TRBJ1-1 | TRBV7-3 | CASSLHPGGKTEAFF | TGTGCCAGCAGCCTTCATCCAGGGGGCAAAACTGAAGCTTTCTTT
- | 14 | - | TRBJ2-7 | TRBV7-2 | CASSFWGSAYEQYF | TGTGCCAGCAGCTTCTGGGGGTCTGCCTACGAGCAGTACTTC
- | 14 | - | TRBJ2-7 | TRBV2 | CASSGGSLLYEQYF | TGTGCCAGCAGTGGGGGCAGCCTCCTCTACGAGCAGTACTTC
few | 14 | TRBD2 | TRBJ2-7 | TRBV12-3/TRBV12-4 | CASSTLPGGYEQYF | TGTGCCAGCAGTACTCTCCCGGGGGGCTACGAGCAGTACTTC
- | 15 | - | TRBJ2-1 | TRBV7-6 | CASSLGGGPYDEQFF | TGTGCCAGCAGCTTAGGTGGAGGACCTTACGATGAGCAGTTCTTC
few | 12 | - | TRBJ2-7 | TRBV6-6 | CASSYDRGEQYF | TGTGCCAGCAGTTACGATCGGGGCGAGCAGTACTTC
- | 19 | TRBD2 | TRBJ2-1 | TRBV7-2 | CASSFPGTSGSSSYNEQFF | TGTGCCAGCAGCTTCCCCGGGACTAGCGGGAGTTCTTCCTACAATGAGCAGTTCTTC
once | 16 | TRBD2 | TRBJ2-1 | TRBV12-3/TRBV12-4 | CASIHTGASGSYEQFF | TGTGCCAGCATACACACCGGGGCTAGCGGGAGTTATGAGCAGTTCTTC
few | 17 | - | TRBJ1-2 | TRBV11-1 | CASSLAPGGGANYGYTF | TGTGCCAGCAGCTTAGCTCCCGGTGGGGGCGCTAACTATGGCTACACCTTC
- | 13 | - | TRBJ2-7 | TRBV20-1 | CSAGPGDPYEQYF | TGCAGTGCTGGACCAGGGGATCCCTACGAGCAGTACTTC
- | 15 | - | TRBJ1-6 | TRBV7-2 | CASGILGGANSPLHF | TGTGCCAGCGGAATACTTGGGGGGGCGAATTCACCCCTCCACTTT
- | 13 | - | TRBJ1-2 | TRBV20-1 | CSARAEANYGYTF | TGCAGTGCGAGGGCTGAAGCTAACTATGGCTACACCTTC
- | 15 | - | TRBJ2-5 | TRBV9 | CASSVGMSPRETQYF | TGTGCCAGCAGCGTGGGGATGAGTCCGAGAGAGACCCAGTACTTC
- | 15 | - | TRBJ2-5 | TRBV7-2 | CASSPWTETEETQYF | TGTGCCAGCAGCCCCTGGACAGAGACGGAGGAGACCCAGTACTTC